This T cell receptor (beta chain) emerged from a study of T cells in Graves' hyperthyroidism and ophthalmopathy. General study points: Most expanded thyroid clonotypes above 0.001 also appeared in blood. Separating ophthalmopathy from stable hyperthyroidism was achieved by a 13 V-J model.

Diagnoses used clinical symptoms, serum thyroxine and TRAb, thyroid ultrasound and orbital computed tomography. RNA transcripts were the template for amplifying TCR beta CDR3 regions. The HTBI primer set was used in a first-round RT-PCR of the TCR CDR3. TCRdb re-analysed the multiplex PCR reads in MiXCR, keeping a single row per CDR3 protein. This sample has more than 500,000 distinct CDR3 sequences, with 15% to 20% found just once. V dropped 3 bases and J dropped 1; count of bases not matched to a gene: 1. The CDR3 has 15 residues. This clonotype has at least ten counts. What it recognizes is unknown.

The sequence was collected from a woman aged 25 to 39 with Graves' ophthalmopathy. The gene calls are TRBV12-3 or TRBV12-4 and TRBJ2-3; 10 bases are shared with TRBD2. The sequenced sample consisted of blood. Written as DNA, the CDR3 is TGTGCCAGCAGTTTCCTAGCGGGAGGCACAGATACGCAGTATTTT. Translated: CASSFLAGGTDTQYF.